This T cell receptor beta chain was found in a study of blood T cell repertoires in COVID-19 (TCRdb year 2020). The study in broad terms: Samples from collaborators originated in the United States, Italy and Spain and spanned both the acute and convalescent phases of COVID-19. A de-identified subject ID, COVID-19 status, age in years and sex were almost always included in the sample metadata. Samples came from the ongoing ImmuneRACE study (first 160 participants) plus 1,254 subjects from 6 global collaborators. Subjects who had been exposed to COVID-19, were actively infected with it, or had recovered from it provided the deeply sampled blood TCRbeta repertoires that made up the dataset. Where available, HLA class I and class II types were obtained from metadata supplied by the sample provider rather than from assay-based typing. The prospective study material was composed of cDNA or gDNA derived from T cells, B-cell-depleted T cells, or PBMCs. The repertoires were released in a freely available public database intended as a resource for research on the immune response to SARS-CoV-2. What the work shows at the level of the full study, not this receptor alone: How much clinical and demographic metadata was included differed by source and by participant, and the metadata was provided uncurated.

TCRbeta CDR3 regions were amplified from genomic DNA by means of the immunoSEQ Assay, a bias-controlled multiplex PCR. In the authors' own workflow: The number of nucleated cells in each sample was estimated by amplification of reference gene primers within the assay. To quantify the absolute abundance of each unique TCRbeta CDR3 rearrangement, sequence reads were collapsed and filtered. For each sample, productive Simpson clonality was calculated by taking the square root of Simpson's diversity index across productive rearrangements. What TCRdb holds here is the immuneACCESS table cut down to in-frame rearrangements. Part of the clones is not present; checked against another copy, under half of the missing clones reflect an unresolved V gene, and the others are unexplained. The DNA was the basis for D and trimming; V, J and clone size are from that table. The sample yields around 150,000 clones; over 75% were counted once. The ten largest clones add up to roughly 10% of the sample.

CDR1 and CDR2 (SGHAT, FQNNGV) derive from the germline V gene. CDR3 length: 14 amino acids, cysteine to phenylalanine. This entry keeps only the CDR3 DNA: 42 bases, framed from base 1. V trim: 5 bases; J trim: 7 bases; unmatched bases: 9. Whole blood was collected in K2EDTA tubes by collaborating institutions according to the institutions' own protocols. For TCRbeta analysis, collaborators shipped samples in one of three forms: frozen whole blood, isolated PBMCs, or DNA extracted from either of those sample types. Concerning this clone: What antigen it recognizes has not been identified. The record has no base qualities; no much larger clone is one base away.

The chain was built from TRBV11-2 and TRBJ2-7; 9 nucleotides in the junction match TRBD2. The specimen sequenced was peripheral blood. The receptor was isolated from a man in his sixties with active or convalescent COVID-19. The CDR3 reads as follows: CASSAQAGGWEQYF. At the DNA level, the sequence is TGTGCCAGCAGCGCCCAAGCGGGGGGATGGGAGCAGTACTTC.